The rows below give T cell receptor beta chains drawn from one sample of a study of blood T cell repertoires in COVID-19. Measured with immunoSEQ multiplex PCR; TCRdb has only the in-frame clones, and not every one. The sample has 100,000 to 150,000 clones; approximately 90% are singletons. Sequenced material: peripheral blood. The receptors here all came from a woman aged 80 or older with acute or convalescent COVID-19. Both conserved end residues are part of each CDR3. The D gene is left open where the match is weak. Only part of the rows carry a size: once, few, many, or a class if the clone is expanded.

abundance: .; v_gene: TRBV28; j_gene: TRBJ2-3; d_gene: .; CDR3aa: CASSLGGARADTQYF; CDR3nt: TGTGCCAGCAGTTTAGGGGGCGCCCGGGCAGATACGCAGTATTTT
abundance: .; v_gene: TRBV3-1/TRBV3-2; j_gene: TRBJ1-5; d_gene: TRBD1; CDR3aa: CASSQDRGAQPQHF; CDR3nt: TGTGCCAGCAGCCAGGACAGGGGGGCTCAGCCCCAGCATTTT
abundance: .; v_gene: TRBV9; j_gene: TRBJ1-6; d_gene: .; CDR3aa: CASSPSAGAGNSPLHF; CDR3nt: TGTGCCAGCAGCCCAAGTGCAGGGGCCGGGAATTCACCCCTCCACTTT
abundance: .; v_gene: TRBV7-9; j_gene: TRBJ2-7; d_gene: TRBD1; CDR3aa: CASTIRDRGPYEQYF; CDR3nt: TGTGCCAGCACCATCCGGGACAGGGGCCCCTACGAGCAGTACTTC
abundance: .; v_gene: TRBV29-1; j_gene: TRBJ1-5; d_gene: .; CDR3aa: CSVELASNQPQHF; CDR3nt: TGCAGCGTTGAACTGGCATCCAATCAGCCCCAGCATTTT
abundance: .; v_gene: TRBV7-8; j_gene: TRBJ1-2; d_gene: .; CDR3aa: CASSTDRSTGYGYTF; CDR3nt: TGTGCCAGCAGCACTGACAGGTCCACTGGCTATGGCTACACCTTC
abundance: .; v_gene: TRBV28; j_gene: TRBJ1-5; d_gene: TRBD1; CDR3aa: CASSPRDSPGSQPQHF; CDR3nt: TGTGCCAGCAGTCCCCGGGACAGCCCTGGGAGTCAGCCCCAGCATTTT
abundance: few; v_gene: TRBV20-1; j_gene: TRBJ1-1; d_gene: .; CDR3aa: CSARQNTEAFF; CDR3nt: TGCAGTGCTAGACAGAACACTGAAGCTTTCTTT
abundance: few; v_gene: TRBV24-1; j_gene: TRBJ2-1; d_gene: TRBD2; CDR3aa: CATSDPWREGSYNEQFF; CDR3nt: TGTGCCACCAGTGATCCCTGGCGGGAGGGTTCCTACAATGAGCAGTTCTTC
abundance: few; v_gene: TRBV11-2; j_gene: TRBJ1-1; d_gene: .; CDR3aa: CASSLAFVRDNTEAFF; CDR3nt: TGTGCCAGCAGCTTAGCCTTCGTTCGGGATAACACTGAAGCTTTCTTT
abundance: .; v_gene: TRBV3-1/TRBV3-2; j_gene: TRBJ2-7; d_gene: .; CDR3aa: CASSQTSYEQYF; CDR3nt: TGTGCCAGCAGCCAAACGAGCTACGAGCAGTACTTC
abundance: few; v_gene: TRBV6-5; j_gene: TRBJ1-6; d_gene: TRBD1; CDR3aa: CASRPGTGNSPLHF; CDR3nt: TGTGCCAGCAGGCCCGGGACAGGGAATTCACCCCTCCACTTT
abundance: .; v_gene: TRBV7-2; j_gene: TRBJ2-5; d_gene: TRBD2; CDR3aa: CASSRYFGTSAPWETQYF; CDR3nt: TGTGCCAGCAGCCGGTATTTTGGGACTAGCGCCCCCTGGGAGACCCAGTACTTC
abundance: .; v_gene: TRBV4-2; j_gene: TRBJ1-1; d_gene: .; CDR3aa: CASSPSRWNTEAFF; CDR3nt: TGTGCCAGCAGCCCTTCGAGGTGGAACACTGAAGCTTTCTTT
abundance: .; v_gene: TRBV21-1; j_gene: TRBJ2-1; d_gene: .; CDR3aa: CARRHQNTRGGLVNEQFF; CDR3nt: TGTGCCAGAAGGCACCAAAACACCCGGGGGGGCCTCGTCAATGAGCAGTTCTTC
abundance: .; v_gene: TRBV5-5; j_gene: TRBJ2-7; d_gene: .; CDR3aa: CASSWDNTPLYEQYF; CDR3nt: TGTGCCAGCAGCTGGGACAATACACCCCTCTACGAGCAGTACTTC
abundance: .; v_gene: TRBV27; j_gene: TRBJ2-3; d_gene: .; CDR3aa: CASSLLGKDKADTQYF; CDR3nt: TGTGCCAGCAGTTTATTAGGAAAAGACAAGGCAGATACGCAGTATTTT
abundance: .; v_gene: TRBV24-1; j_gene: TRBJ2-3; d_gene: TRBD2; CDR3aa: CATSDPSTGTSGRILPWADTQYF; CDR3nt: TGTGCCACCAGTGATCCCTCCACCGGGACTAGCGGGAGGATCTTACCTTGGGCAGATACGCAGTATTTT
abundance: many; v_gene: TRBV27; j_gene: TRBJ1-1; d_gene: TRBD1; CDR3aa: CASNNARGQATEAFF; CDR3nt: TGTGCCAGCAACAACGCCAGGGGGCAGGCCACTGAAGCTTTCTTT
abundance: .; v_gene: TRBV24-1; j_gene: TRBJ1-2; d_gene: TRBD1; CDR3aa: CATSATGQGAGGYTF; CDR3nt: TGTGCCACCAGCGCAACTGGACAGGGGGCTGGTGGCTACACCTTC
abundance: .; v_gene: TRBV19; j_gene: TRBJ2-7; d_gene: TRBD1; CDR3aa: CASSTHRTGTYEQYF; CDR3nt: TGTGCCAGTAGTACACATCGGACAGGGACCTACGAGCAGTACTTC
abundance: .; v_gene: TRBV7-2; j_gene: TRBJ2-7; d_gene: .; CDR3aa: CASSLSTAYEQYF; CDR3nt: TGTGCCAGCAGCTTAAGCACCGCCTACGAGCAGTACTTC
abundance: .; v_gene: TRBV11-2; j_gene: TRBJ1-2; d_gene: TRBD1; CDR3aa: CASSLDRGRGHGYTF; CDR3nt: TGTGCCAGCAGCTTAGACCGAGGCAGGGGGCATGGCTACACCTTC
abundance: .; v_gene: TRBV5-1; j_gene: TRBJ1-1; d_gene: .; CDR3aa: CASSSLRSGTEAFF; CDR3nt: TGCGCCAGCAGCTCTCTTCGTTCGGGCACTGAAGCTTTCTTT
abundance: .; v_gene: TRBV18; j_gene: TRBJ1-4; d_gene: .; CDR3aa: CASSPTRLATNEKLFF; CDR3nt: TGTGCCAGCTCACCGACCCGACTAGCAACTAATGAAAAACTGTTTTTT
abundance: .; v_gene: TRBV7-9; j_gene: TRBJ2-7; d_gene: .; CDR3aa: CATSTRSEQYF; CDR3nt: TGTGCCACGAGCACCAGGTCTGAGCAGTACTTC
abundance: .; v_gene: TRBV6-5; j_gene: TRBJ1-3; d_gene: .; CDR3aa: CASSNTVSGNTIYF; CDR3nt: TGTGCCAGCAGTAACACCGTCTCTGGAAACACCATATATTTT
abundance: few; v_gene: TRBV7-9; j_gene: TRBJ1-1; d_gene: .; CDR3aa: CASSLIGEAEAFF; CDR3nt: TGTGCCAGCAGCTTAATAGGGGAGGCTGAAGCTTTCTTT
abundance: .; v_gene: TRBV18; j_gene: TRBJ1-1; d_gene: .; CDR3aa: CASSQDWNTEAFF; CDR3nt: TGTGCCAGCTCACAGGACTGGAACACTGAAGCTTTCTTT
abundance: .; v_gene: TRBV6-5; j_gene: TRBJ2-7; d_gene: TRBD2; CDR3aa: CASTLAGGLGEQYF; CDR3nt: TGTGCCAGCACGCTAGCGGGAGGGCTCGGCGAGCAGTACTTC
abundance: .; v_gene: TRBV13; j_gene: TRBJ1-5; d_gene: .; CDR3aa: CASSRGLGFNQPQHF; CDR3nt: TGTGCCAGCAGCCGAGGACTCGGATTCAATCAGCCCCAGCATTTT
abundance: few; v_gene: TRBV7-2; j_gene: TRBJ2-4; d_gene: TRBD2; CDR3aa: CASSQQTSGKNIQYF; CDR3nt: TGTGCCAGCAGCCAGCAGACTAGCGGGAAAAACATTCAGTACTTC
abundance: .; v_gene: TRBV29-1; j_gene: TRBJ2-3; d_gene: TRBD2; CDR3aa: CSVGEGFWGTDTQYF; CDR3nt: TGCAGCGTTGGGGAGGGGTTTTGGGGCACAGATACGCAGTATTTT
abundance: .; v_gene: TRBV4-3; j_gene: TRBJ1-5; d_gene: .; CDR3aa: CASSQGYRKGTSWGNQPQHF; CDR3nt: TGCGCCAGCAGCCAAGGTTACAGGAAGGGGACTAGCTGGGGCAATCAGCCCCAGCATTTT
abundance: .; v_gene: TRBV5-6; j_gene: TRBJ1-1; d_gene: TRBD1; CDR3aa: CASSDPGTGIVNTEAFF; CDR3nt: TGTGCCAGCAGCGACCCCGGGACAGGGATCGTGAACACTGAAGCTTTCTTT
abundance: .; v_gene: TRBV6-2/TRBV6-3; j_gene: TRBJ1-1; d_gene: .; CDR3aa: CASRYSGERAFF; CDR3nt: TGTGCCAGCAGGTACTCGGGAGAAAGGGCTTTCTTT
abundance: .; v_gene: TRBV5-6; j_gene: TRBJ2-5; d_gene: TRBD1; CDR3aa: CASSLLDREETQYF; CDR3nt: TGTGCCAGCAGCTTGCTGGACAGGGAAGAGACCCAGTACTTC
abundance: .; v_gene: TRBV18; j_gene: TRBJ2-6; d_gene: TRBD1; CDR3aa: CASSLGQGAGANVLTF; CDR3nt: TGTGCCAGCTCACTGGGACAGGGTGCGGGGGCCAACGTCCTGACTTTC